The entry below describes one TCR beta chain. Trimming cost V 8 bases and J 4 bases, with 19 bases left between them. This CDR3 has 15 residues. The germline CDR1 and CDR2 sequences are SGHAT and FQNNGV. The sample originates from a study of blood T cell repertoires in COVID-19. The data were produced by immunoSEQ multiplex PCR, yet TCRdb's version contains in-frame clones alone and is incomplete. The data contain tens of thousands of clones, approximately 90% of them seen just once; the ten biggest clones take up 1.5% to 2%. Sequenced material: peripheral blood. The chain employs TRBV11-2 and TRBJ2-3, with D possibly TRBD2 on 6 matching bases. This receptor was identified in a man aged 55 to 69 with acute or convalescent COVID-19. In DNA form, the CDR3 reads TGTGCCAGCCAAATAATAGGAGGGATAGCAGATACGCAGTATTTT. Translation gives CASQIIGGIADTQYF.